This record covers a single T cell receptor (beta chain). This sample is drawn from a study of blood T cell repertoires in COVID-19. Study as a whole: Samples came from the United States, Italy and Spain, spanning acute and convalescent COVID-19. The analysed material was cDNA or gDNA that came from T cells, B-cell-depleted T cells, or PBMCs.

Seattle researchers signed up patients amid active infection and tracked them longitudinally. The authors' processing: Estimates of nucleated cell counts were drawn from the amplification of reference gene primers. Sequenced by immunoSEQ multiplex PCR; TCRdb stores in-frame clones only, minus some. That table is the source of V, J and clone size, and D and trimming were worked out from the DNA. The table shows a few hundred thousand clones, with 88% occurring only once. The CDR3 covers 15 residues. Germline V lookup: CDR1 MNHEY, CDR2 SVGAGI. Trimming stripped 5 bases from V and 7 bases from J, with 15 bases between.

The sequence derives from a woman aged 50 to 65 with COVID-19, enrolled during active disease. The specimen was peripheral blood. The gene calls are TRBV6-5 and TRBJ1-6; maybe TRBD1 (5 bases). The CDR3 spells CASSPSGGINSPLHF. The DNA of the CDR3 is TGTGCCAGCAGTCCCTCGGGGGGAATAAATTCACCCCTCCACTTT.